This TCR beta chain originates from a study of human T cells and chemical hapten exposure. Study summary: Alopecia universalis, totalis or areata was present in patients who were mostly female.

TCRdb independently ran MiXCR on the RACE reads; one entry per CDR3 protein. The sample has under 450,000 distinct CDR3 sequences, 4.8% seen once; the top ten hold about 2.2%. This sample's time point: patch test 1, 2 weeks after DPC sensitization. This sample's treatment: therapeutic diphenylcyclopropenone sensitization with weekly scalp DPC. The sequence derives from a woman in her fifties or sixties with alopecia areata. Some clones in this sample may be carry-over from other donors' samples. This sample comprised whole blood, obtained in connection with sensitization to the hapten diphenylcyclopropenone (DPC).

The DNA for the CDR3 is TGTGCCACCCAAGGTGATTGGTCAGATACGCAGTATTTT. Encoded protein: CATQGDWSDTQYF. The V and J genes are TRBV24-1 and TRBJ2-3; D gene unclear. From germline, CDR1 is KGHDR and CDR2 SFDVKD. V lost 9 bases to trimming and J lost 4 bases, with 13 bases between them. The CDR3 is 13 residues long.